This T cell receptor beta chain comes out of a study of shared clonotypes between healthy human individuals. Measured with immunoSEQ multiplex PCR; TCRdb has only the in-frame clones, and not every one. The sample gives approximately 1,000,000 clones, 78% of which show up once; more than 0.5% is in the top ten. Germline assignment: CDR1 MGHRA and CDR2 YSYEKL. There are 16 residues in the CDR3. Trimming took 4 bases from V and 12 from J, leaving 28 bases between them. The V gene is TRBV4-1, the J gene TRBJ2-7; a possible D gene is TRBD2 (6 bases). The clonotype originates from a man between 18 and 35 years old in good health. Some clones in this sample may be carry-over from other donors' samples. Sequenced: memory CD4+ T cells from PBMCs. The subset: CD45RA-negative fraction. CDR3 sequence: CASSLGTGSPSDMLYF. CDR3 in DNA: TGCGCCAGCAGCCTAGGTACCGGGAGTCCTTCTGATATGTTGTACTTC.